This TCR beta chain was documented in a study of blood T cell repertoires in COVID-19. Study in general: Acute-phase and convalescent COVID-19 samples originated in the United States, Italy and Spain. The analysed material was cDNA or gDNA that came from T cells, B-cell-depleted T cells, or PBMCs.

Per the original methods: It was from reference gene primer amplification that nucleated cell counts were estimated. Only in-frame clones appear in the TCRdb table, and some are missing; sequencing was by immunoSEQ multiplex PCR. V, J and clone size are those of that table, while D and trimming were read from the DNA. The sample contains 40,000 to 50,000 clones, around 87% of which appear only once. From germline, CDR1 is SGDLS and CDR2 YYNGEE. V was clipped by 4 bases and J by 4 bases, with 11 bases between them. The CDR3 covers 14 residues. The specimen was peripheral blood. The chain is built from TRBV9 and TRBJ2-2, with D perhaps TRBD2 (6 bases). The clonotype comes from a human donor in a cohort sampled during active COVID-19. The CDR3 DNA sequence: TGTGCCAGCAGCCCCCCCGGGGGCACCGGGGAGCTGTTTTTT. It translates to CASSPPGGTGELFF.